This T cell receptor beta chain was recovered during a study of cytomegalovirus exposure and HLA in healthy donors (dated by TCRdb to 2016 to 2017). For the study in its entirety: According to an earlier analysis of 587 of the donors, about 179 million T cells yielded roughly 110 million unique TCR beta sequences and 276 Gb of sequence data. Of the roughly 400 genotyped donors, around 81% fell in the genetic ancestry cluster associated with self-reported Caucasian donors. The study aimed to test whether cataloging public T cell receptors could reveal signatures of past pathogen exposure. A separate validation cohort of roughly 130 different subjects was used in addition to the roughly 700-subject first cohort. The number of donors typed differed by locus, with about 629-630 for A, B, C, DRB1 and DQB1, roughly 550 for DQA1, under 610 for DPA1, and some 470 for DPB1. On average, roughly 250,000 unique TCR beta nucleotide sequences were sequenced per donor among about 400 genotyped donors of the cohort, with roughly 18% of those sequences being non-productive. Both class I and class II loci were covered by HLA typing, at four-digit resolution. An earlier analysis of approximately 500 of the donors applied high-throughput TCR beta sequencing to assess whether each TCR beta V gene segment acted as functional or pseudogenic. The study profiled the T cell repertoires of 666 subjects by immunosequencing and related them to cytomegalovirus serostatus. In a later genetic analysis, genome-wide SNP genotypes for about 60% of the 666 donors were used, and that subset was treated as a discovery cohort. Every repertoire in the discovery cohort had been generated on one and the same sequencing platform. Donor age, sex, ethnicity and CMV serostatus were compiled together with the repertoire data. Roughly 300 gigabases of sequencing data and 70 million to 100 million unique TCR sequences made up an early release that covered approximately 700 HLA-typed donors. The later analysis used no new phenotypic data to find candidate immune exposures, relying instead on TCR beta sequences and their occurrence across donors. To study patterns of TCR occurrence, a later analysis re-analyzed previously published TCR beta repertoires from 500 to 850 donors and added high-resolution HLA genotyping. The study combined high-throughput TCR immunosequencing, statistical association of individual TCRs with disease status, and machine learning to predict cytomegalovirus infection status. Because of strong linkage in the cohort, 4 to 6 DR-DQ haplotypes were treated as single units for association and clustering. Broader findings and caveats from the paper: In a later analysis, the rate of TCR association differed among HLA loci, with DRB1 alleles having the most associated TCRs and HLA-C alleles having the fewest. In vitro tests confirmed that a few of the cytomegalovirus-associated TCR beta chains recognize cytomegalovirus antigens. In an earlier analysis of some 640 of the donors, most TCR beta V segments were observed in productive rearrangements about 90% or about 30% of the time, broadly matching IMGT annotations. A further reported finding was that TCR beta sequences accurately predicted the HLA-A and HLA-B alleles for most subjects in the first cohort. In the study, about 150 TCR beta chains were listed as associated with cytomegalovirus. In a later analysis, most CMV-associated TCR beta chains were found to appear HLA-restricted, with HLA associations seemingly driven largely by CMV exposure. Specific HLA alleles were associated with over 15,000 TCR beta sequences at a false discovery rate of 0.05 in a later analysis. A group of highly shared sequence variants was considered likely to be a technical artifact of the sequencing pipeline. The 87-base-pair reads could not distinguish some IMGT-functional V segments, including TRBV6-2 and TRBV6-3, so those segments were excluded. A later genetic analysis reported fewer N-insertions in productive TCRs among donors in an Asian-associated ancestry cluster than the roughly 690-donor mean. Compared with equally common non-associated chains, HLA-associated TCR beta chains in a later analysis were more clonally expanded and had lower generation probabilities. Because HLA typing was missing for some donors at each locus, association tests included only the typed subset. In a later analysis, several top co-occurrence clusters were reported to appear linked to parvovirus B19, influenza, CMV and Epstein-Barr virus. In a later genetic analysis, a missense DCLRE1C variant was associated with V-gene and J-gene trimming of TCR beta chains, and the association was replicated in an independent cohort. Linkage disequilibrium might explain the correlated functional status among segregating V segments, but an unknown experimental factor could not be ruled out. The authors suggested that the approach could potentially be generalized to other disease states and immunological phenotypes. Most TCR sequences were seen in very few donors, while some public TCRs were found in many individuals. In both the original and validation cohorts, the classifier was reported to diagnose cytomegalovirus status with high specificity and sensitivity. For the cohort, immune exposure information was limited to CMV serostatus. When HLA alleles, especially DR and DQ, strongly co-occurred, attributing TCR associations to individual alleles was difficult. This cohort had only TCR beta chains sequenced, and the lack of alpha or paired-chain data limited which features could be detected. Because counts were too low, roughly 16 rarely observed V segments, including chromosome 9 orphons, were left out of the earlier analysis of several hundred of the donors. Sequencing depth was assumed to be roughly uniform across donors in the presence/absence analyses, though that assumption may not hold.

Libraries were made using the immunoSEQ multiplex PCR assay. A mixture of 60 forward primers for TCR Vbeta segments and 13 reverse primers for TCR Jbeta segments was used in the multiplex PCR. The CDR3 region of rearranged TCR beta genes was amplified from genomic DNA with a multiplex PCR assay. On the Illumina HiSeq System, the amplified TCR beta libraries were sequenced as 87-base-pair reads. The original methods were these. In a later analysis, some 80 million unique TCR beta chains were counted across the approximately 640 repertoires, and approximately 9.9 million of these chains were shared by at least two donors. A nearest-neighbor algorithm error-corrected the raw reads and collapsed the reads into unique sequences, merging closely related sequences to remove PCR and sequencing errors. Alignment of CDR3 sequences to IMGT reference sequences was used to assign V, D and J gene segments. For a sequence to be retained, a match of at least six nucleotides was required to both a V gene segment and a J gene segment. A rearrangement counted as productive if the CDR3 had no stop codons and remained in frame with V and J, and every other rearrangement counted as non-productive. Following IMGT convention, CDR3 was defined as the stretch from the second conserved V-encoded cysteine up to the conserved J-encoded phenylalanine. The earlier analysis of 587 of the donors excluded any sequence lacking an unambiguous match to a single V gene segment. In an earlier analysis of a few hundred of the donors, V segments were called functional above 56.7% productive rearrangements and were called segregating when the between-donor standard deviation exceeded 5%. To diagnose cytomegalovirus status from the catalog of TCR beta chain sequences, a statistical classification framework was built. A later analysis assigned V and J genes by comparing TCR nucleotide sequences with IMGT/GENE-DB human TR gene sequences. Using the TCRdist pipeline, a later analysis assigned CDR3 sequences along with most-parsimonious VDJ recombination scenarios. In a later analysis, each TCR beta chain was defined by its CDR3 amino acid sequence together with its V-gene family, and reads lacking a unique V-gene family were excluded. As a way to deal with suspected cross-contamination and a sequencing artifact, a later analysis dropped 450 to 700 nucleotide sequences that were highly shared and had low generation probability. In a later analysis, a clonal expansion index for each public chain was calculated from normalized within-repertoire ranks of inferred template counts. In a later analysis, generation probabilities were computed using a VDJ recombination model fitted to out-of-frame rearrangements, and the results were checked against IGoR. In a later analysis, TCR-TCR, TCR-HLA and TCR-CMV co-occurrence was scored with hypergeometric tests, and a repertoire-size bias correction was applied to TCR pairs. In a later analysis, false discovery rates were estimated by permuting HLA or CMV assignments 20 times. In a later analysis, co-occurring TCRs were grouped using DBSCAN, and TCRdist sequence similarity was added for clustering within HLA-allele-positive subsets. Repertoires with fewer than 30,000 or more than 120,000 public chains, plus five repertoires with anomalous nucleotide sharing, were excluded from co-occurrence clustering. TCRdb carries this immuneACCESS record with in-frame sequences only. Its versions omit some clonotypes, under half of them owing to an unresolved V gene in the studies checked, with the rest unexplained. That table is the source of V, J and clone size, and D and trimming were worked out from the DNA. Counted in this sample were more than 75,000 clones; less than 80% of them appeared once. The ten largest clones add up to about 8.6% of the sample.

Clipping removes 0 bases from V and 4 bases from J, with 3 as the unmatched junction base count. The germline V gene gives CDR1 as SGHDT and CDR2 as YYEEEE. The CDR3, cysteine through phenylalanine, is 14 amino acids long. Just the 42-base CDR3 DNA is kept, in frame starting at base 1. Concerning this clone itself: Which antigen it targets is not known. Base qualities are not at hand, and no much larger clone is one base apart. This sample also contains other DNA sequences that code for the same CDR3.

The cohort comprised 710 or so healthy bone marrow donors. All cohort members were sampled while nominally healthy, although unrecorded immune exposures were likely present. The donor tested CMV seropositive and was one of the 289 seropositive cohort members. A peripheral blood sample was collected from each donor, and TCR beta sequencing was performed on peripheral blood mononuclear cells. The Qiagen DNeasy Blood Extraction Kit was used to extract genomic DNA from the blood cell samples. Sequenced input: PBMCs. The TCR was taken from a man aged 35 to 55 in good health and CMV-seropositive. The sequence joins TRBV5-6 to TRBJ2-7, with 8 bases matching TRBD2. The CDR3 amino acid sequence is: CASSLGTSSYEQYF. In nucleotides, the sequence is TGTGCCAGCAGCTTGGGGACTAGCAGTTACGAGCAGTACTTC.